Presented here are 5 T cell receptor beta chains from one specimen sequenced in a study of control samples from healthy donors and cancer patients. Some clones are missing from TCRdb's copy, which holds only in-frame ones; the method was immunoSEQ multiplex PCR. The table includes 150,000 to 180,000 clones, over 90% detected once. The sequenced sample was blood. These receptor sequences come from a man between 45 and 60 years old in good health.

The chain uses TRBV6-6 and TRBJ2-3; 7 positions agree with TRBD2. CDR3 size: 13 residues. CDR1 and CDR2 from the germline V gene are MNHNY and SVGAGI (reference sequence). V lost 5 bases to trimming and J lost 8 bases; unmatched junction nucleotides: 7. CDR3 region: CASSTESGTTQYF. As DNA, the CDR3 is TGTGCCAGCAGTACGGAGAGCGGGACTACGCAGTATTTT.

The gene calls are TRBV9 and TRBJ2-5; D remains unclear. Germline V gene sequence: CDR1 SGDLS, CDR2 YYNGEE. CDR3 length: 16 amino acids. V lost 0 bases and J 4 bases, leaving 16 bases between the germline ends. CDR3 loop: CASSVDSRGGLETQYF. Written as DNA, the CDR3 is TGTGCCAGCAGCGTAGATTCCAGAGGTGGCCTAGAGACCCAGTACTTC.

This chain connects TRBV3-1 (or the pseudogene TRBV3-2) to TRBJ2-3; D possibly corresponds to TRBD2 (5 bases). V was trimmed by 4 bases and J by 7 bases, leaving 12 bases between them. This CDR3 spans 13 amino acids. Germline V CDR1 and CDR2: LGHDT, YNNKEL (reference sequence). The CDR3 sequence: CASSPSIANTQYF. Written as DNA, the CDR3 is TGTGCCAGCAGCCCCTCCATAGCGAATACGCAGTATTTT.

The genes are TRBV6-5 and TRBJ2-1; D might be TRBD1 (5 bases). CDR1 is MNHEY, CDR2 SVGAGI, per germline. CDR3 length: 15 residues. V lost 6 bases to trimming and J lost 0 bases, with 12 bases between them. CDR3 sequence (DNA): TGTGCCAGCAGAAGACAGTCGTTCTCCTACAATGAGCAGTTCTTC. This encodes CASRRQSFSYNEQFF.

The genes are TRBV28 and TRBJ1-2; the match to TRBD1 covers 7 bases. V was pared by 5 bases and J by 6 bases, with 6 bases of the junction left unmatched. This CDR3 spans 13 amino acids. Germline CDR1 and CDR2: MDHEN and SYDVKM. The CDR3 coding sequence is TGTGCCAGCAGTAAGGAGGGGGCGGATGGCTACACCTTC. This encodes CASSKEGADGYTF.